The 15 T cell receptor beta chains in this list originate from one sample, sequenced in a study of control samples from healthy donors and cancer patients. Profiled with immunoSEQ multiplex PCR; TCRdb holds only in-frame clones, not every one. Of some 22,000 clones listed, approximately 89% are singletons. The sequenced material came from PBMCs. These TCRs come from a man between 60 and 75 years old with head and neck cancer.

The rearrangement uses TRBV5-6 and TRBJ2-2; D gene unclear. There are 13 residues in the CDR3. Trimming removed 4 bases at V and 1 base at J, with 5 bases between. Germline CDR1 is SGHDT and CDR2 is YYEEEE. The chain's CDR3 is CASSPWNTGELFF. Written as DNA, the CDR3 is TGTGCCAGCAGCCCGTGGAACACCGGGGAGCTGTTTTTT.

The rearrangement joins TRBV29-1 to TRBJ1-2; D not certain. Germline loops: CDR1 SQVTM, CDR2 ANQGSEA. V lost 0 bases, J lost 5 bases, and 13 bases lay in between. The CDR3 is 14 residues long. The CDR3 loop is CSVEDPLDWYGYTF. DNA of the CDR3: TGCAGCGTTGAAGATCCCCTGGACTGGTATGGCTACACCTTC.

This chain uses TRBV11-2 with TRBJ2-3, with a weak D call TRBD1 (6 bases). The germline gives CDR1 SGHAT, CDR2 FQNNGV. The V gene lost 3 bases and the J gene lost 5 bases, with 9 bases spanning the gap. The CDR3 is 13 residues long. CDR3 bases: TGTGCCAGCAGCTTTGCAGGGGAAGATACGCAGTATTTT. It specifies CASSFAGEDTQYF.

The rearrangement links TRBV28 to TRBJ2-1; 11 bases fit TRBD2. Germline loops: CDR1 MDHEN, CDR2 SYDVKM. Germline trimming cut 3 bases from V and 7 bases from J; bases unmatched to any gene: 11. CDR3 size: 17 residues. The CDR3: CASSLGTSGERGNEQFF. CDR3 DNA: TGTGCCAGCAGTTTGGGGACTAGCGGAGAGAGGGGGAATGAGCAGTTCTTC. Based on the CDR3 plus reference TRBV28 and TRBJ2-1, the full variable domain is DVKVTQSSRYLVKRTGEKVFLECVQDMDHENMFWYRQDPGLGLRLIYFSYDVKMKEKGDIPEGYSVSREKKERFSLILESASTNQTSMYLCASSLGTSGERGNEQFFGPGTRLTVL.

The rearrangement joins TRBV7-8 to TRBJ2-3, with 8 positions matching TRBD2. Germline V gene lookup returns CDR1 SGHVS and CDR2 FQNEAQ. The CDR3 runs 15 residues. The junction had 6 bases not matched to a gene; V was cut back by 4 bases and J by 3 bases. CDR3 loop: CASSWAGGRTDTQYF. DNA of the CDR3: TGTGCCAGCAGCTGGGCGGGAGGACGTACAGATACGCAGTATTTT.

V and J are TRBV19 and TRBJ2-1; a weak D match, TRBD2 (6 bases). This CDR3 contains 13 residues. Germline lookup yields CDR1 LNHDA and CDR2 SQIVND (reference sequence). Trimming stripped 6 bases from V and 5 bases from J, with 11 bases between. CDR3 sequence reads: CASRALANNEQFF. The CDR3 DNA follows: TGTGCCAGTAGGGCCCTAGCGAACAATGAGCAGTTCTTC.

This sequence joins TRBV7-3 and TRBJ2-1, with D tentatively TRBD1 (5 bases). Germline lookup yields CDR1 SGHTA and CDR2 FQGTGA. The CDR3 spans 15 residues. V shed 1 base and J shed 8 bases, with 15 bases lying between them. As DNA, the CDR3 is TGTGCCAGCAGCTTAAGACAGCACCAGGGCGATGAGCAGTTCTTC. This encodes CASSLRQHQGDEQFF.

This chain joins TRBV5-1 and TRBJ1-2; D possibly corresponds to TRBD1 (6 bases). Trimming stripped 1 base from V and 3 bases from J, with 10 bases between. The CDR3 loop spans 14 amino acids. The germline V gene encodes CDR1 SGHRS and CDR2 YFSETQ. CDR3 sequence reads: CASSLTGNDYGYTF. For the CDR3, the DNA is TGCGCCAGCAGCTTGACAGGGAATGACTATGGCTACACCTTC.

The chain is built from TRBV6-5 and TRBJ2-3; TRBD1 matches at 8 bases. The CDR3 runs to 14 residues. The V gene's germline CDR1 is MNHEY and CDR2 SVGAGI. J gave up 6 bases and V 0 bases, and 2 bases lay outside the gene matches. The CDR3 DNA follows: TGTGCCAGCAGTTACTCCCAGGGGGCGGATACGCAGTATTTT. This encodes CASSYSQGADTQYF.

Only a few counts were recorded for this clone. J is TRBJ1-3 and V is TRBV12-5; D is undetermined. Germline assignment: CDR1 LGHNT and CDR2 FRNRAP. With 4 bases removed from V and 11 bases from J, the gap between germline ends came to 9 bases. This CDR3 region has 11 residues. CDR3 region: CASGSEGAIYF. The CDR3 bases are TGTGCTAGTGGTTCCGAGGGAGCCATATATTTT.

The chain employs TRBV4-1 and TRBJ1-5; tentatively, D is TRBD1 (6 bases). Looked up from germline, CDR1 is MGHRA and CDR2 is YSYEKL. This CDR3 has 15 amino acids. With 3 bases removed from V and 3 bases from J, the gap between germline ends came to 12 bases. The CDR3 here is CASSQVQGLNQPQHF. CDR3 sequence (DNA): TGCGCCAGCAGCCAGGTACAGGGACTCAATCAGCCCCAGCATTTT.

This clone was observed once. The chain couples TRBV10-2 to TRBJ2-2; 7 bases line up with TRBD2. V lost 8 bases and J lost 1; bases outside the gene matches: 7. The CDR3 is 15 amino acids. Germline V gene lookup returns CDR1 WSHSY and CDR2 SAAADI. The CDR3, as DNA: TGCGCCAGCGACCCCGGGACTATGAACACCGGGGAGCTGTTTTTT. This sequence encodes CASDPGTMNTGELFF.

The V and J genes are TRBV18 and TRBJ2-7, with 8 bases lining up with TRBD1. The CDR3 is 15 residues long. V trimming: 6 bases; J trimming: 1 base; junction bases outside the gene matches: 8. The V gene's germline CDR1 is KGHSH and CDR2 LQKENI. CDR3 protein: CASSLGGQASYEQYF. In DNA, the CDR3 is TGTGCCAGCTCCCTGGGGGGACAGGCTTCCTACGAGCAGTACTTC.

CDR3 nucleotides: TGTGCCAGCAGTGACCTTGGGACAGGGGGCGCCACCACTGAAGCTTTCTTT. Its protein is CASSDLGTGGATTEAFF. This sequence joins TRBV6-1 and TRBJ1-1; TRBD1 matches 12 bases. The CDR3 is made up of 17 amino acids. Losses at the gene ends were 3 bases for V and 4 bases for J; bases not matched to a gene: 9. Germline V gives CDR1 MNHNS, CDR2 SASEGT.

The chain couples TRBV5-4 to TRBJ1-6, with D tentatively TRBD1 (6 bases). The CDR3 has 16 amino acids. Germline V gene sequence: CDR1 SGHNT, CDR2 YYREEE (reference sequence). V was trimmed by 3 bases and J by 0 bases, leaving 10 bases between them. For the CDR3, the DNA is TGTGCCAGCAGCTCGGACAGAAGCTCCTATAATTCACCCCTCCACTTT. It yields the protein CASSSDRSSYNSPLHF.